One T cell receptor (beta chain) is described in this entry. Other DNA sequences in the same sample also yield this CDR3. The data derive from a study of shared clonotypes between healthy human individuals. The CDR3 contains 14 residues. V was pared by 6 bases and J by 0 bases, with 12 bases between. Germline V CDR1 and CDR2: KGHSH, LQKENI. Once extracted for a subset, genomic DNA was divided evenly among several immunoSEQ plates. The repertoire was sequenced with immunoSEQ multiplex PCR; TCRdb's copy has only in-frame clones and lacks some. The table records fewer than 600,000 clones, roughly four fifths of them present only once. Study donors comprised healthy, HIV-negative adults devoid of recent acute infection or vaccination. Genomic DNA for unsorted samples, which was extracted with the QIAamp DNA Blood Mini kit, came from about 90 million PBMCs.

The receptor's source is a woman aged 40 to 50 in good health. Some clones in this sample may be carry-over from other donors' samples. Sample: PBMCs. This rearrangement joins TRBV18 to TRBJ2-7; possibly TRBD1 for D (5 bases). In DNA form, the CDR3 reads TGTGCCAGCTCTCTCGACAGAAACTCCTACGAGCAGTACTTC. Protein sequence: CASSLDRNSYEQYF.